This TCR beta chain was found in a study of blood T cell repertoires in COVID-19. The participants were between about 18 and 90 years old and came from about two dozen US areas. Donors in Cohort 3 who had recovered were those with two negative PCRs, healthcare professional clearance, or resolution of their symptoms. Authors' processing steps: How many nucleated cells were present was estimated from reference gene primer amplification. Only in-frame clones appear in the TCRdb table, and some are missing; sequencing was by immunoSEQ multiplex PCR. V, J and clone size were drawn from that table, and D and trimming were deduced from the DNA. The table has about 270,000 clones, 86% seen once. Germline V lookup: CDR1 GTSNPN, CDR2 SVGIG (reference sequence). J lost 9 bases, V lost 1 base, and 8 bases had no gene match. This CDR3 is 14 amino acids long.

The sequenced sample was PBMCs or T cells enriched from blood (not recorded which). V usage is TRBV30 and J usage is TRBJ2-1; TRBD2 agrees at 8 bases. This clonotype was obtained from a woman aged 18-29 years who had recovered from COVID-19. As DNA, the CDR3 is TGTGCCTGGAGTGGTGATGGGACTAGGATTGAGCAGTTCTTC. It yields the protein CAWSGDGTRIEQFF.